This TCR beta chain is drawn from a study of early T cells in non-severe SARS-CoV-2 infection. Study-level information: The chains were unpaired, and the sequenced material was bulk RNA from unsorted whole blood.

A note on this clonotype: Its matching antigen is unknown.

Separate cDNA molecules each had unique molecular identifiers attached to them. TCRdb re-called the 5' RACE reads with MiXCR, one entry per CDR3 protein. The sample records 65,000 to 75,000 distinct CDR3 sequences, roughly 11% being singletons. V was shortened by 6 bases and J by 2 bases, with 5 bases between the two germline ends. The CDR3 consists of 11 residues. Germline V gene sequence: CDR1 SQVTM, CDR2 ANQGSEA. Broader study findings: Using VDJdb, the matching emphasized anti-spike CD8 responses while missing private and CD4 specificities.

What was sequenced was whole blood. The TCR was taken from an adult who was a healthcare worker with PCR-confirmed SARS-CoV-2 infection or an uninfected control (not recorded which). The chain combines TRBV29-1 with TRBJ2-1; D possibly corresponds to TRBD1 (5 bases). The DNA for the CDR3 is TGCAGCGTGGACACCTACAATGAGCAGTTCTTC. Translation gives CSVDTYNEQFF.